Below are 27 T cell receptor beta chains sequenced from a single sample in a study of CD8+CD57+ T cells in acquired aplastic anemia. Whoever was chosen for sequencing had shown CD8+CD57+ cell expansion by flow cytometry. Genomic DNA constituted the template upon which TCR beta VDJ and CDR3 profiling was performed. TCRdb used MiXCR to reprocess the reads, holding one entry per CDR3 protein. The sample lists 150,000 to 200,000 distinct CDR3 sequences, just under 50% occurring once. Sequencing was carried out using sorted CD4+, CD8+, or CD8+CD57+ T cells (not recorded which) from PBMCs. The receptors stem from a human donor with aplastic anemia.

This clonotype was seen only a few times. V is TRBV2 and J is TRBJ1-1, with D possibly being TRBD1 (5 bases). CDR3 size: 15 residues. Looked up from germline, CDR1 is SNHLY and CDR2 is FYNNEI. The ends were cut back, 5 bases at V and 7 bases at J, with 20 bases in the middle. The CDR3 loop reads CASSPPPTGVVEAFF. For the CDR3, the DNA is TGTGCCAGCAGTCCCCCCCCGACGGGGGTCGTTGAAGCTTTCTTT.

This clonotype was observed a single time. The CDR3 DNA sequence: TGTGCCAGCACCCCCCCGGGACTTCAAGAGACCCAGTACTTC. Translated, it gives CASTPPGLQETQYF. The rearrangement uses TRBV7-9 and TRBJ2-5; D perhaps matches TRBD2 (6 bases). CDR3 length: 14 residues. CDR1 is SEHNR and CDR2 is FQNEAQ in the germline V gene (reference sequence). Trimming took 7 bases from V and 2 from J, leaving 14 bases between them. Based on the CDR3 plus reference TRBV7-9 and TRBJ2-5, the full variable domain is DTGVSQNPRHKITKRGQNVTFRCDPISEHNRLYWYRQTLGQGPEFLTYFQNEAQLEKSRLLSDRFSAERPKGSFSTLEIQRTEQGDSAMYLCASTPPGLQETQYFGPGTRLLVL.

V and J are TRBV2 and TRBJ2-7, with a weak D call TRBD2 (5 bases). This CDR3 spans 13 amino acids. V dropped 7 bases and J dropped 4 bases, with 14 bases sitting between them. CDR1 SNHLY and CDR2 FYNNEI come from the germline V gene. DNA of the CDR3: TGTGCCAGCAAGCAGGACTGGAATTACGAGCAGTACTTC. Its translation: CASKQDWNYEQYF. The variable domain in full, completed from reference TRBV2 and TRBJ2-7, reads EPEVTQTPSHQVTQMGQEVILRCVPISNHLYFYWYRQILGQKVEFLVSFYNNEISEKSEIFDDQFSVERPDGSNFTLKIRSTKLEDSAMYFCASKQDWNYEQYFGPGTRLTVT.

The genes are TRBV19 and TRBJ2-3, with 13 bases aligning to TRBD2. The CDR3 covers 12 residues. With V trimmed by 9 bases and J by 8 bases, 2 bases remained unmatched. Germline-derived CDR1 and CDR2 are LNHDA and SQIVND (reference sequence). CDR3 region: CASRLAGGTQYF. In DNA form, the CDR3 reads TGTGCCAGCCGACTAGCGGGAGGTACGCAGTATTTT.

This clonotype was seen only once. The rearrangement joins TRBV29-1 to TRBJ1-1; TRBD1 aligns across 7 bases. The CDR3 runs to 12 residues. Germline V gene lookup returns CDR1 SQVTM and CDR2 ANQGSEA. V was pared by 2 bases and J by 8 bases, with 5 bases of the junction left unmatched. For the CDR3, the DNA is TGCAGCGTTGAACCCGGACAGGTCGAAGCTTTCTTT. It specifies CSVEPGQVEAFF.

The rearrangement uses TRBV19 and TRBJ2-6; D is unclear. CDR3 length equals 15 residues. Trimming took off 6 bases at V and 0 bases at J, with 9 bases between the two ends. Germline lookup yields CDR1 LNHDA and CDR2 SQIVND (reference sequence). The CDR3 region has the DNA TGTGCCAGTAGGGCAGAATACTCTGGGGCCAACGTCCTGACTTTC. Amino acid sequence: CASRAEYSGANVLTF.

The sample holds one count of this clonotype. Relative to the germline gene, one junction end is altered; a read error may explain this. The DNA for the CDR3 is TGTGCCAGCAGTGAAAATGGGCAGTCCCAAGAGACCCAGCACTTC. Protein product: CASSENGQSQETQHF. The chain combines TRBV2 with TRBJ2-5; D ambiguous. Germline V CDR1 and CDR2: SNHLY, FYNNEI. The CDR3 length is 15 residues. Together with reference TRBV2 and TRBJ2-5, the CDR3 gives the full variable domain: EPEVTQTPSHQVTQMGQEVILRCVPISNHLYFYWYRQILGQKVEFLVSFYNNEISEKSEIFDDQFSVERPDGSNFTLKIRSTKLEDSAMYFCASSENGQSQETQHFGPGTRLLVL.

The CDR3 DNA reads as TGTGCCAGTAGTATAGCGGACAGGGGAAGTGAAAAACTGTTTTTT. Protein: CASSIADRGSEKLFF. The chain has TRBV19 and TRBJ1-4, with 9 bases lining up with TRBD1. This CDR3 comprises 15 residues. V gave up 1 base and J gave up 7 bases; unmatched junction bases: 4. The V gene's germline CDR1 is LNHDA and CDR2 SQIVND (reference sequence).

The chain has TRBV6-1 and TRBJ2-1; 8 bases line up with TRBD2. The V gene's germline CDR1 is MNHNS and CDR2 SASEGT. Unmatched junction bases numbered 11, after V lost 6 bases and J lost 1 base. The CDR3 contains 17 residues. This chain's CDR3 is CASSRISGKGSYNEQFF. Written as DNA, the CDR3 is TGTGCCAGCAGCAGAATTAGCGGGAAGGGGTCCTACAATGAGCAGTTCTTC.

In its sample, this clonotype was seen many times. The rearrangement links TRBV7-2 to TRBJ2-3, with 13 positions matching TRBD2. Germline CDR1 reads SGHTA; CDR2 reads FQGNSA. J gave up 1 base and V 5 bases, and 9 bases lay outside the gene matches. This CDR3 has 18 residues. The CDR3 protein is CASSRGTSGVPGTDTQYF. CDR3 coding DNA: TGTGCCAGCAGCCGTGGGACTAGCGGGGTTCCGGGCACAGATACGCAGTATTTT.

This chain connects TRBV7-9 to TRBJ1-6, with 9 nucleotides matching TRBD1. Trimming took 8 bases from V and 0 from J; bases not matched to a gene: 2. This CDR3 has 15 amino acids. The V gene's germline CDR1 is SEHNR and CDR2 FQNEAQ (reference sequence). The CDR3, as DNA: TGTGCCAGCGGGGACAGGGACTCCTATAATTCACCCCTCCACTTT. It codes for CASGDRDSYNSPLHF.

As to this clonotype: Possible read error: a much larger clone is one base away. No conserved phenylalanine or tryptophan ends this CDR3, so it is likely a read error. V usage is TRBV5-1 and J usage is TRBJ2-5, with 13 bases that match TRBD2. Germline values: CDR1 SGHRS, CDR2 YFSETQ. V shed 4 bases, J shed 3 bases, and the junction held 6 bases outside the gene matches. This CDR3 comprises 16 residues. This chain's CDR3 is CASSQTGLAGEETQYL. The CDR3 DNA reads TGCGCCAGCAGCCAAACAGGACTAGCGGGAGAAGAGACCCAGTACCTC.

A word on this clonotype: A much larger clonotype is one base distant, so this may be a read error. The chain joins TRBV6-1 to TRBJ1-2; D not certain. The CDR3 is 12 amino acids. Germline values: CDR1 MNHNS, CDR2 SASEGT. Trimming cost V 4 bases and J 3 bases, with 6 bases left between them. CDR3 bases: TGTGCCAGCAGTGCGGTAGACTATGGCTACACCTTC. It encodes CASSAVDYGYTF.

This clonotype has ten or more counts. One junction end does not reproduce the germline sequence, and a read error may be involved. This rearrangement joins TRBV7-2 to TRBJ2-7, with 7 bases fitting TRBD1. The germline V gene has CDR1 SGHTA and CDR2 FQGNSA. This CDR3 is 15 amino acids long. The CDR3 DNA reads TGTGCCAGCAGCGTAGCCGGGACAGCTTCCTACGAGCAGTACTTC. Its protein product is CASSVAGTASYEQYF.

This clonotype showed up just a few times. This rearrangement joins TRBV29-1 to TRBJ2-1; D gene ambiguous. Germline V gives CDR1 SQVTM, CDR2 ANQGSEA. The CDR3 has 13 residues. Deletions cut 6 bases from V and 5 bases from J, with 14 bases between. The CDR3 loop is CSVPRGPDNEQFF. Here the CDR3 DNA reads TGCAGCGTGCCCCGCGGTCCCGACAATGAGCAGTTCTTC.

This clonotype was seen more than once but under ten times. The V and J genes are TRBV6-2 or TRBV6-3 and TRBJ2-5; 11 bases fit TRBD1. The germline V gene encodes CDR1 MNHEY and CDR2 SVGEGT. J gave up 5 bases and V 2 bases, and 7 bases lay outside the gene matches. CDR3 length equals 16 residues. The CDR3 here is CASSYRDRGWWETQYF. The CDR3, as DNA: TGTGCCAGCAGTTACCGGGACAGGGGGTGGTGGGAGACCCAGTACTTC.

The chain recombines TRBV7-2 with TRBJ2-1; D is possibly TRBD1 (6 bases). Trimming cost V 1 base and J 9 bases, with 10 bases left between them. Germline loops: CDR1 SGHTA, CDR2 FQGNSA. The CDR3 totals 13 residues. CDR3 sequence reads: CASSLDRVGEQFF. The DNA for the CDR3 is TGTGCCAGCAGCTTAGACAGGGTTGGTGAGCAGTTCTTC.

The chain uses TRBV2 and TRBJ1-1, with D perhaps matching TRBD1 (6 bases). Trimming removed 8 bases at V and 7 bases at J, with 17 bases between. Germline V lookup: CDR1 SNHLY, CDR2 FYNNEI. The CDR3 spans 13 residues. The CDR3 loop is CASRTGSTNEAFF. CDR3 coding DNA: TGTGCCAGCCGTACAGGGTCAACTAATGAAGCTTTCTTT.

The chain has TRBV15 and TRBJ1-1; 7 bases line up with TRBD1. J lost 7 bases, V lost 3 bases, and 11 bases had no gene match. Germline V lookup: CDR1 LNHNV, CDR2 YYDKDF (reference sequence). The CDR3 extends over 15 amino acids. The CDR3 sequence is CATSSRPGTAYEAFF. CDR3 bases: TGTGCCACCAGCAGCAGACCCGGGACAGCTTATGAAGCTTTCTTT.

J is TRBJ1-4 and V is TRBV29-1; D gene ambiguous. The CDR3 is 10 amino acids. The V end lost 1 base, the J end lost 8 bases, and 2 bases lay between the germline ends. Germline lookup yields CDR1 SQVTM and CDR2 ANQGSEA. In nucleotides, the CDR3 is TGCAGCGTTGAAGCGGAAAAACTGTTTTTT. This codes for CSVEAEKLFF.

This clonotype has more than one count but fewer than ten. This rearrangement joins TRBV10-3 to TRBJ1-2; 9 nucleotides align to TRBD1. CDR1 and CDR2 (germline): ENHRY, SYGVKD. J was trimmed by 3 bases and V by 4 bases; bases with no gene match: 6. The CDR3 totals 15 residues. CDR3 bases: TGTGCCATCAGTGCGACCGGGACAGGGCACTATGGCTACACCTTC. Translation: CAISATGTGHYGYTF.

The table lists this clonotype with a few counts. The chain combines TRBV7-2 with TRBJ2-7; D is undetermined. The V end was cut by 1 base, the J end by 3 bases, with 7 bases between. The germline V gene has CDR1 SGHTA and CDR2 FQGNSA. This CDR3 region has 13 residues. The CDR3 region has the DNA TGTGCCAGCAGCTTAGTCAGGAACTACGAGCAGTACTTC. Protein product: CASSLVRNYEQYF. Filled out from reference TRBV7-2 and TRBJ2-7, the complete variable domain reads GAGVSQSPSNKVTEKGKDVELRCDPISGHTALYWYRQSLGQGLEFLIYFQGNSAPDKSGLPSDRFSAERTGGSVSTLTIQRTQQEDSAVYLCASSLVRNYEQYFGPGTRLTVT.

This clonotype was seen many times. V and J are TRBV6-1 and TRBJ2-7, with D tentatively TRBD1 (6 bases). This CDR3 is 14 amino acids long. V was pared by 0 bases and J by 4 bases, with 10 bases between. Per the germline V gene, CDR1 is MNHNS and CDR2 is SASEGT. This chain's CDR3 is CASSEALQGYEQYF. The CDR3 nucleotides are TGTGCCAGCAGTGAAGCGCTTCAGGGGTACGAGCAGTACTTC.

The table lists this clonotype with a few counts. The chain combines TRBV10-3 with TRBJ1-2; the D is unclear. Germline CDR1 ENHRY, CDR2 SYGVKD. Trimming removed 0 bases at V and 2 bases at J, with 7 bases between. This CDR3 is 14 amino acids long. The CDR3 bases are TGTGCCATCAGTGAGTCGCGGGGAAACTATGGCTACACCTTC. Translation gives CAISESRGNYGYTF.

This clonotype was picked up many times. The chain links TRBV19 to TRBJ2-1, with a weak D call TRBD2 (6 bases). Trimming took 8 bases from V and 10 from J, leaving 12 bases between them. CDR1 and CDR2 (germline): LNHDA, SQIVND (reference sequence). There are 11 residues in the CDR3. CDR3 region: CASSYGGEQFF. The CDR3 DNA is TGTGCCAGTTCGTATGGAGGGGAGCAGTTCTTC. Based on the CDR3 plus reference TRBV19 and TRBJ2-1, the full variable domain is DGGITQSPKYLFRKEGQNVTLSCEQNLNHDAMYWYRQDPGQGLRLIYYSQIVNDFQKGDIAEGYSVSREKKESFPLTVTSAQKNPTAFYLCASSYGGEQFFGPGTRLTVL.

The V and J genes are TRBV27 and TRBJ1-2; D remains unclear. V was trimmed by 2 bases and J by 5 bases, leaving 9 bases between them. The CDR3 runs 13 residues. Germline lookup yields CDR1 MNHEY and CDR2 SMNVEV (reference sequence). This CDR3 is CASSLGQYYGYTF. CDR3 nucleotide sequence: TGTGCCAGCAGTTTAGGGCAGTATTATGGCTACACCTTC.

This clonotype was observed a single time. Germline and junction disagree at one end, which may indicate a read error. CDR3 in DNA: TGTGTCAGCAGCGTAACAGATACGCAGTATTTT. This gives the protein CVSSVTDTQYF. The chain couples TRBV2 to TRBJ2-3, with D hard to call. The CDR3 is 11 residues long. Germline CDR1 and CDR2: SNHLY and FYNNEI.